This passage covers 7 T cell receptor beta chains from one sample sequenced in a study of cytomegalovirus exposure and HLA in healthy donors. 60 Vbeta and 13 Jbeta primers were used in PCR. Using immunoSEQ multiplex PCR, the repertoire was profiled, and TCRdb retains in-frame clones only, with some absent. The repertoire holds roughly 160,000 clones, with around 83% as singletons. The material sequenced was PBMCs. The receptors come from a male donor in good health and CMV-seropositive.

The CDR3 DNA follows: TGTGCCAGCAGCCCGCAGGGGGGCAGCAATCAGCCCCAGCATTTT. The encoded protein is CASSPQGGSNQPQHF. This chain connects TRBV11-2 to TRBJ1-5; 7 nucleotides agree with TRBD1. The CDR3 is 15 amino acids. J gave up 1 base and V 5 bases, and 5 bases lay outside the gene matches. The germline gives CDR1 SGHAT, CDR2 FQNNGV.

J is TRBJ1-4 and V is TRBV28, with D possibly matching TRBD1 (5 bases). Per the germline V gene, CDR1 is MDHEN and CDR2 is SYDVKM. The CDR3 runs to 15 residues. V was trimmed by 8 bases and J by 8 bases, leaving 21 bases between them. CDR3 in amino acids: CASYPRDSGREKLFF. The CDR3 bases are TGTGCCAGCTATCCTAGGGACTCTGGACGGGAAAAACTGTTTTTT.

The chain carries TRBV11-2 and TRBJ2-3; 11 bases are a match to TRBD2. Looked up from germline, CDR1 is SGHAT and CDR2 is FQNNGV. This CDR3 spans 19 amino acids. V gave up 1 base and J gave up 2 bases; unmatched junction bases: 11. The CDR3 spells CASSLARTLAGDLTDTQYF. DNA of the CDR3: TGTGCCAGCAGCTTAGCCCGGACACTAGCGGGGGACCTCACAGATACGCAGTATTTT. Supplemented by reference TRBV11-2 and TRBJ2-3, the full variable domain reads EAGVAQSPRYKIIEKRQSVAFWCNPISGHATLYWYQQILGQGPKLLIQFQNNGVVDDSQLPKDRFSAERLKGVDSTLKIQPAKLEDSAVYLCASSLARTLAGDLTDTQYFGPGTRLTVL.

The V and J genes are TRBV21-1 and TRBJ1-2. TRBV21-1 is recorded as a pseudogene. The CDR3 totals 13 residues. CDR3 nucleotides: TGTGCCAGCATTGCCCGGGGTGACTATGGCTACACCTTC. Residues: CASIARGDYGYTF.

As DNA, the CDR3 is TGTGCCAGCAGGGAGGGACAGTTGGGTGAGCAGTTCTTC. Amino acids: CASREGQLGEQFF. The chain employs TRBV6-1 and TRBJ2-1; D may be TRBD1 (7 bases). From germline, CDR1 is MNHNS and CDR2 SASEGT. This CDR3 comprises 13 residues. The V gene lost 6 bases and the J gene lost 9 bases, with 15 bases spanning the gap.

V is TRBV7-2 and J is TRBJ2-7; 11 positions match TRBD2. Unmatched junction bases numbered 10, after V lost 1 base and J lost 2 bases. Germline values: CDR1 SGHTA, CDR2 FQGNSA. This CDR3 spans 18 amino acids. The DNA for the CDR3 is TGTGCCAGCAGCTTAGAGCTTTGGGAGACTAGCGGGGCCTACGAGCAGTACTTC. Protein: CASSLELWETSGAYEQYF.

In its sample, this clone was seen once. This chain joins TRBV10-1 and TRBJ2-5; the match to TRBD1 covers 7 bases. V shed 8 bases, J shed 0 bases, and the junction held 9 bases outside the gene matches. This CDR3 is 15 amino acids long. Germline V CDR1 and CDR2: WNHNN, SYGVQD (reference sequence). CDR3 sequence (DNA): TGCGCCAGCGTGGGACAGTGCCTAAACCAAGAGACCCAGTACTTC. The encoded protein is CASVGQCLNQETQYF.